A selection of T cell receptor beta chains follows, all from one sample in a study of cytomegalovirus exposure and HLA in healthy donors. Repertoires were generated with immunoSEQ multiplex PCR, while TCRdb's copy carries only in-frame clones and drops some. There are 150,000 to 200,000 clones in the sample; approximately 12% occur only once, and 7.8% lies in the top ten. Material: PBMCs. The receptors here all came from a man aged 50-60 years in good health and CMV-seropositive. Both conserved end residues are part of each CDR3. A D gene is named only where the DNA matches it firmly. Not every row has a clone size; where given, it reads once, few, many or a size class.

abundance: few
v_gene: TRBV11-3
d_gene: NA
j_gene: TRBJ2-5
CDR3nt: TGTGCCAGCAGCTTAGTGGGGGGAGAGACCCAGTACTTC
CDR3aa: CASSLVGGETQYF

abundance: few
v_gene: TRBV5-6
d_gene: NA
j_gene: TRBJ1-1
CDR3nt: TGTGCCAGCAGCAGCGATCTGACAGGCCTCAGAGCTTTCTTT
CDR3aa: CASSSDLTGLRAFF

abundance: NA
v_gene: TRBV27
d_gene: NA
j_gene: TRBJ2-7
CDR3nt: TGTGCCAGCAGTTTACTGGGGGAGGAGGGGGCTTACCTAGGCGAGCAGTACTTC
CDR3aa: CASSLLGEEGAYLGEQYF

abundance: NA
v_gene: TRBV7-9
d_gene: NA
j_gene: TRBJ1-4
CDR3nt: TGTGCCAGCAGCTCCCCGGGACTCCAGGGTGAAAAACTGTTTTTT
CDR3aa: CASSSPGLQGEKLFF

abundance: few
v_gene: TRBV30
d_gene: TRBD1
j_gene: TRBJ1-4
CDR3nt: TGTGCCCGGGGGAGCCAAGGGGGCACGCTGACTAATGAAAAACTGTTTTTT
CDR3aa: CARGSQGGTLTNEKLFF

abundance: few
v_gene: TRBV5-6
d_gene: NA
j_gene: TRBJ1-1
CDR3nt: TGTGCCAGCAGCTCCTCTCCCGGCCGGGGGGCCGGCACTGAAGCTTTCTTT
CDR3aa: CASSSSPGRGAGTEAFF

abundance: NA
v_gene: TRBV15
d_gene: TRBD1
j_gene: TRBJ1-1
CDR3nt: TGTGCCACCAGCAGAGGGGACAGGAGGAACACTGAAGCTTTCTTT
CDR3aa: CATSRGDRRNTEAFF

abundance: NA
v_gene: TRBV27
d_gene: NA
j_gene: TRBJ2-7
CDR3nt: TGTGCCAGCAGGACCGGGACAAGATACTACGAGCAGTACTTC
CDR3aa: CASRTGTRYYEQYF

abundance: few
v_gene: TRBV6-1
d_gene: TRBD1
j_gene: TRBJ2-4
CDR3nt: TGTGCCAGCAGTGGGGGACAGGGTAGTGGAGCCAAAAACATTCAGTACTTC
CDR3aa: CASSGGQGSGAKNIQYF

abundance: NA
v_gene: TRBV7-3
d_gene: NA
j_gene: TRBJ1-3
CDR3nt: TGTGCCAGCAGCTTAAATGGCAGGGGAACTGGAAACACCATATATTTT
CDR3aa: CASSLNGRGTGNTIYF

abundance: NA
v_gene: TRBV28
d_gene: NA
j_gene: TRBJ1-6
CDR3nt: TGTGCCAGCATGCGGGGCGCCAGCTCCTATAATTCACCCCTCCACTTT
CDR3aa: CASMRGASSYNSPLHF

abundance: few
v_gene: TRBV5-5
d_gene: NA
j_gene: TRBJ1-1
CDR3nt: TGTGCCAGCAGCTTGGCGAGGACTGAAGCTTTCTTT
CDR3aa: CASSLARTEAFF

abundance: few
v_gene: TRBV11-3
d_gene: NA
j_gene: TRBJ2-3
CDR3nt: TGTGCCAGCGGCCAGGGGACCCCCACAGATACGCAGTATTTT
CDR3aa: CASGQGTPTDTQYF

abundance: NA
v_gene: TRBV5-4
d_gene: TRBD1
j_gene: TRBJ2-5
CDR3nt: TGTGCCAGCAGAACCCAGGGGGTCTTACAAGAGACCCAGTACTTC
CDR3aa: CASRTQGVLQETQYF

abundance: NA
v_gene: TRBV6-1
d_gene: NA
j_gene: TRBJ2-1
CDR3nt: TGTGCCAGCAGTGCGCCAACTACAGGGAACTACAATGAGCAGTTCTTC
CDR3aa: CASSAPTTGNYNEQFF

abundance: few
v_gene: TRBV4-2
d_gene: NA
j_gene: TRBJ1-6
CDR3nt: TGTGCCAGCAGCCAAGACCAAGGGGGATCCTATAATTCACCCCTCCACTTT
CDR3aa: CASSQDQGGSYNSPLHF

abundance: NA
v_gene: TRBV5-4
d_gene: NA
j_gene: TRBJ1-2
CDR3nt: TGTGCCAGCAGCCAAGCTGCCTATGGCTACACCTTC
CDR3aa: CASSQAAYGYTF

abundance: NA
v_gene: TRBV15
d_gene: TRBD1
j_gene: TRBJ2-5
CDR3nt: TGTGCCACCAGCAGACCCGGACAGGGGGTAGAGACCCAGTACTTC
CDR3aa: CATSRPGQGVETQYF

abundance: NA
v_gene: TRBV7-2
d_gene: NA
j_gene: TRBJ1-2
CDR3nt: TGTGCCAGCAGCTTATTGCAGGGGTACTATGGCTACACCTTC
CDR3aa: CASSLLQGYYGYTF

abundance: few
v_gene: TRBV18
d_gene: TRBD1
j_gene: TRBJ1-5
CDR3nt: TGTGCCACCCGAGGGACAGGCGACAATCAGCCCCAGCATTTT
CDR3aa: CATRGTGDNQPQHF

abundance: NA
v_gene: TRBV6-6
d_gene: NA
j_gene: TRBJ2-5
CDR3nt: TGTGCCAGCAGTTCGGGAGAGACCCAGTACTTC
CDR3aa: CASSSGETQYF

abundance: NA
v_gene: TRBV18
d_gene: NA
j_gene: TRBJ1-5
CDR3nt: TGTGCCAGCTCAGAAACAGGGAGCAGCAATCAGCCCCAGCATTTT
CDR3aa: CASSETGSSNQPQHF

abundance: few
v_gene: TRBV25-1
d_gene: TRBD2
j_gene: TRBJ2-5
CDR3nt: TGTGCCAGCAGTGAATTCCCGGAGCGGGGGGCGGGGGAGACCCAGTACTTC
CDR3aa: CASSEFPERGAGETQYF

abundance: NA
v_gene: TRBV10-1
d_gene: TRBD2
j_gene: TRBJ2-3
CDR3nt: TGCGCCAGCAGTGAGTTCGCTAGCGGGGGGACCTATTTT
CDR3aa: CASSEFASGGTYF

abundance: few
v_gene: TRBV11-2
d_gene: NA
j_gene: TRBJ2-2
CDR3nt: TGTGCCAGCACCCTCGACATCTCGAACACCGGGGAGCTGTTTTTT
CDR3aa: CASTLDISNTGELFF

abundance: NA
v_gene: TRBV29-1
d_gene: NA
j_gene: TRBJ2-7
CDR3nt: TGCAGCGTGGGGGGCTCCTACGAGCAGTACTTC
CDR3aa: CSVGGSYEQYF

abundance: few
v_gene: TRBV15
d_gene: NA
j_gene: TRBJ1-6
CDR3nt: TGTGCCACCAGCAGGGATTACCCTGGACAGTTGGTTTCACCCCTCCACTTT
CDR3aa: CATSRDYPGQLVSPLHF

abundance: NA
v_gene: TRBV5-4
d_gene: TRBD2
j_gene: TRBJ2-7
CDR3nt: TGTGCCAGCAGCCCTACGGGCGGGGGGGCAGAGCAGTACTTC
CDR3aa: CASSPTGGGAEQYF

abundance: NA
v_gene: TRBV11-2
d_gene: TRBD1
j_gene: TRBJ2-4
CDR3nt: TGTGCCAGCAGCTTAAGGGGGCTAGCCAAAAACATTCAGTACTTC
CDR3aa: CASSLRGLAKNIQYF

abundance: NA
v_gene: TRBV6-1
d_gene: TRBD1
j_gene: TRBJ2-1
CDR3nt: TGTGCCAGCAGTGAATTGGGACAGTCTGGGGTGAGTTCCTACAATGAGCAGTTCTTC
CDR3aa: CASSELGQSGVSSYNEQFF

abundance: few
v_gene: TRBV18
d_gene: TRBD2
j_gene: TRBJ2-7
CDR3nt: TGTGCCAGCTCACCGTACGCTAGCGGGGGCCCCTGGGAGCAGTACTTC
CDR3aa: CASSPYASGGPWEQYF

abundance: few
v_gene: TRBV9
d_gene: NA
j_gene: TRBJ1-1
CDR3nt: TGTGCCAGCAGCCTAAACCCGGGACATAACACTGAAGCTTTCTTT
CDR3aa: CASSLNPGHNTEAFF

abundance: NA
v_gene: TRBV6-4
d_gene: TRBD2
j_gene: TRBJ2-1
CDR3nt: TGTGCCAGCAGTACGGAAGCGGGGGGCTCCTACAATGAGCAGTTCTTC
CDR3aa: CASSTEAGGSYNEQFF

abundance: NA
v_gene: TRBV2
d_gene: NA
j_gene: TRBJ1-6
CDR3nt: TGTGCCAGCAGCGAGGAGGTTCAAGTCAATTCACCCCTCCACTTT
CDR3aa: CASSEEVQVNSPLHF

abundance: NA
v_gene: TRBV4-1
d_gene: NA
j_gene: TRBJ2-7
CDR3nt: TGCGCCAGCAGCCAAGGGGGTCAGGGGGGATACGAGCAGTACTTC
CDR3aa: CASSQGGQGGYEQYF

abundance: few
v_gene: TRBV5-6
d_gene: TRBD1
j_gene: TRBJ1-6
CDR3nt: TGTGCCAGCAGCACGACAGGGTATAATTCACCCCTCCACTTT
CDR3aa: CASSTTGYNSPLHF

abundance: NA
v_gene: TRBV25-1
d_gene: TRBD2
j_gene: TRBJ2-3
CDR3nt: TGTGCCAGCCCCCTAGCGGCCGATTTGGATACGCAGTATTTT
CDR3aa: CASPLAADLDTQYF

abundance: NA
v_gene: TRBV27
d_gene: TRBD1
j_gene: TRBJ1-3
CDR3nt: TGTGCCAGCAGAAGGGACAGGGGCTCTGGAAACACCATATATTTT
CDR3aa: CASRRDRGSGNTIYF

abundance: NA
v_gene: TRBV27
d_gene: TRBD2
j_gene: TRBJ2-5
CDR3nt: TGTGCCAGCAGTCCACGGGGGGGCCAAGAGACCCAGTACTTC
CDR3aa: CASSPRGGQETQYF

abundance: NA
v_gene: TRBV7-9
d_gene: NA
j_gene: TRBJ2-2
CDR3nt: TGTGCCAGCAGGGGGAGCACCGGGGAGCTGTTTTTT
CDR3aa: CASRGSTGELFF

abundance: NA
v_gene: TRBV7-6
d_gene: NA
j_gene: TRBJ1-1
CDR3nt: TGTGCCAGCAGCTTGATAGTGAACACTGAAGCTTTCTTT
CDR3aa: CASSLIVNTEAFF

abundance: NA
v_gene: TRBV7-8
d_gene: NA
j_gene: TRBJ2-7
CDR3nt: TGTGCCAGCAGCTCCACCCCCCAACGGGGCGAGCAGTACTTC
CDR3aa: CASSSTPQRGEQYF

abundance: few
v_gene: TRBV7-2
d_gene: TRBD1
j_gene: TRBJ1-1
CDR3nt: TGTGCCAGCAGCTTAGGGACAGGTCTTTTCACTGAAGCTTTCTTT
CDR3aa: CASSLGTGLFTEAFF

abundance: few
v_gene: TRBV6-5
d_gene: TRBD1
j_gene: TRBJ1-2
CDR3nt: TGTGCCAGCGGAAGGACAGGGGGTCACTATGGCTACACCTTC
CDR3aa: CASGRTGGHYGYTF

abundance: NA
v_gene: TRBV5-6
d_gene: NA
j_gene: TRBJ2-1
CDR3nt: TGTGCCAGCAGCTTAAGGGCAGGGGTTCTCGAGCAGTTCTTC
CDR3aa: CASSLRAGVLEQFF

abundance: few
v_gene: TRBV6-6
d_gene: NA
j_gene: TRBJ1-1
CDR3nt: TGTGCCAGCAGTTACAGGGGAGGATTGAACACTGAAGCTTTCTTT
CDR3aa: CASSYRGGLNTEAFF

abundance: few
v_gene: TRBV4-3
d_gene: NA
j_gene: TRBJ1-1
CDR3nt: TGCGCCAGCAGCCAAGATGGAGGAATGAACACTGAAGCTTTCTTT
CDR3aa: CASSQDGGMNTEAFF